The 31 T cell receptor beta chains reported below all come from one sample, sequenced in a study of T cells after yellow fever vaccination. MiXCR, applied by TCRdb to the 5' RACE reads, yields one record per CDR3 protein. The sample shows about 630,000 distinct CDR3 sequences, about 12% of them seen only once. Here the sequenced sample was PBMCs, taken on the day of the yellow fever booster vaccination. The receptor set was obtained from a man aged 30-40 years who received the YFV17D yellow fever vaccine.

This clonotype was counted at least ten times. This chain links TRBV5-1 with TRBJ2-1; 8 bases line up with TRBD2. Germline V gives CDR1 SGHRS, CDR2 YFSETQ. The trim removed 1 base at V and 1 base at J, leaving 4 bases unmatched. The CDR3 runs to 16 residues. The CDR3 region has the DNA TGCGCCAGCAGCTTGACCGGGACTAGTTCCTACAATGAGCAGTTCTTC. Translating gives CASSLTGTSSYNEQFF.

The chain employs TRBV5-1 and TRBJ2-1, with 7 nucleotides matching TRBD2. Unmatched junction bases numbered 19, after V lost 4 bases and J lost 6 bases. Germline values: CDR1 SGHRS, CDR2 YFSETQ. There are 18 residues in the CDR3. The CDR3 DNA reads TGCGCCAGCAGCCCGGTTTCTTTCGAGCGGGGCACCCCCAATGAGCAGTTCTTC. This gives the protein CASSPVSFERGTPNEQFF.

The chain uses TRBV5-3 and TRBJ2-2; D not resolved. TRBV5-3 is treated as an ORF (open reading frame) with a function not yet certain. Trimming removed 4 bases at V and 3 bases at J, with 10 bases between. CDR3 length: 14 amino acids. The CDR3 sequence: CARSRRPDTGELFF. The CDR3 region has the DNA TGTGCCAGAAGCCGTCGGCCCGACACCGGGGAGCTGTTTTTT.

For this clonotype: A much bigger clone sits one base away, suggesting this may be a read error. The rearrangement joins TRBV4-2 to TRBJ1-2; 9 nucleotides align to TRBD1. Germline CDR1 reads LGHNA; CDR2 reads YNFKEQ. J lost 2 bases, V lost 5 bases, and 3 bases had no gene match. The CDR3 runs 14 residues. The CDR3 nucleotides are TGTGCCAGCAGCACCGGGACAGGGAACTATGGCTACACCTTC. Its protein is CASSTGTGNYGYTF.

The sample holds a few counts of this clonotype. The CDR3 protein is CASTEGRGNTDTQYF. The CDR3 DNA reads TGTGCCAGCACCGAAGGCCGGGGCAACACAGATACGCAGTATTTT. The rearrangement uses TRBV6-1 and TRBJ2-3, with D tentatively TRBD1 or TRBD2 (5 bases each). Germline CDR1 and CDR2: MNHNS and SASEGT. The CDR3 has 15 amino acids. Trimming shortened V by 7 bases and J by 2 bases, and 16 bases separated the two germline ends.

This clonotype appeared a few times. This chain links TRBV20-1 with TRBJ1-5, with D perhaps TRBD1 (5 bases). V lost 6 bases and J lost 4, with 13 bases in between. This CDR3 comprises 13 residues. The germline gives CDR1 DFQATT, CDR2 SNEGSKA (reference sequence). CDR3 sequence: CSAGGTANQPQHF. The CDR3, as DNA: TGCAGTGCAGGCGGGACGGCTAATCAGCCCCAGCATTTT.

A few counts support this clonotype. The rearrangement joins TRBV6-1 to TRBJ2-1; TRBD2 aligns across 9 bases. Trimming removed 6 bases from V and 1 base from J; junction bases left unmatched: 4. CDR1 is MNHNS, CDR2 SASEGT, per germline. The CDR3 is 15 amino acids. CDR3 in amino acids: CASRRLAESYNEQFF. The CDR3 nucleotides are TGTGCCAGCAGACGACTAGCGGAGTCCTACAATGAGCAGTTCTTC.

This clonotype showed up just a few times. J is TRBJ1-2 and V is TRBV4-3; 11 bases are a match to TRBD1. Germline V gene sequence: CDR1 LGHNA, CDR2 YSLEER. CDR3 size: 19 residues. After removal of 3 bases from V and 4 bases from J, the junction contained 16 bases not matched to a gene. The CDR3 reads CASSHGTRGTGGRGYGYTF. The CDR3 DNA follows: TGCGCCAGCAGCCATGGTACCCGCGGGACAGGGGGTCGGGGCTATGGCTACACCTTC.

This clonotype has just a few counts. The V call is TRBV10-3, the J call TRBJ2-7; D may be TRBD2 (5 bases). There are 15 residues in the CDR3. With 0 bases removed from V and 2 bases from J, the gap between germline ends came to 11 bases. Germline V gives CDR1 ENHRY, CDR2 SYGVKD. CDR3 DNA: TGTGCCATCAGTGAGTCGGGGAGAACAACCTACGAGCAGTACTTC. Protein: CAISESGRTTYEQYF.

The chain combines TRBV6-2 or TRBV6-3 with TRBJ2-5, with TRBD2 as a possible D gene (5 bases). CDR1 and CDR2 (germline): MNHEY, SVGEGT. V lost 5 bases to trimming and J lost 3 bases, with 19 bases between them. The CDR3 is 16 residues long. The CDR3 protein is CASSNPVELDKETQYF. CDR3 coding DNA: TGTGCCAGCAGTAATCCGGTTGAACTAGATAAAGAGACCCAGTACTTC.

This chain links TRBV3-1 with TRBJ2-5; 13 bases match TRBD2. Germline V CDR1 and CDR2: LGHDT, YNNKEL (reference sequence). After removal of 2 bases from V and 5 bases from J, the junction contained 8 bases not matched to a gene. The CDR3 spans 17 residues. CDR3 coding DNA: TGTGCCAGCAGCCAATCCGGACTAGCGGGAGTTTGGGAGACCCAGTACTTC. Protein: CASSQSGLAGVWETQYF.

This clonotype has only a few counts. The chain employs TRBV20-1 and TRBJ2-7; D is uncertain. V was pared by 5 bases and J by 3 bases, with 20 bases between. The germline gives CDR1 DFQATT, CDR2 SNEGSKA (reference sequence). The CDR3 contains 15 residues. For the CDR3, the DNA is TGCAGTGCTGACAAGGGCTCCGGAACTAACTACGAGCAGTACTTC. Amino acids: CSADKGSGTNYEQYF.

This clonotype was seen only a few times. The rearrangement joins TRBV6-1 to TRBJ2-3; no clear D gene. Germline V gives CDR1 MNHNS, CDR2 SASEGT. The CDR3 consists of 16 residues. Trimming removed 6 bases from V and 0 bases from J, with 16 bases in between. CDR3 amino acids: CASSKPYSASTDTQYF. The CDR3 nucleotides read TGTGCCAGCAGCAAGCCATACAGCGCTAGCACAGATACGCAGTATTTT.

This clonotype was seen more than once but under ten times. This rearrangement joins TRBV7-2 to TRBJ2-4; D might be TRBD1 (6 bases). CDR3 size: 16 residues. Trimming removed 5 bases from V and 0 bases from J, with 14 bases in between. CDR1 is SGHTA and CDR2 is FQGNSA in the germline V gene. This CDR3 reads CASSQQQGVAKNIQYF. The CDR3 bases are TGTGCCAGCAGCCAACAACAGGGAGTAGCCAAAAACATTCAGTACTTC.

This chain links TRBV11-2 with TRBJ2-7, with TRBD1 as a possible D gene (6 bases). The germline V gene encodes CDR1 SGHAT and CDR2 FQNNGV. Trimming took off 1 base at V and 3 bases at J, with 10 bases between the two ends. The length of the CDR3 is 14 residues. The CDR3 here is CASSLGQEIYEQYF. As DNA, the CDR3 is TGTGCCAGCAGCTTAGGACAGGAGATCTACGAGCAGTACTTC.

The rearrangement uses TRBV6-2 or TRBV6-3 and TRBJ2-3, with TRBD2 matching 11 bases. The CDR3 is 14 residues long. The V and J ends lost 8 bases and 5 bases, in that order; junction bases with no gene match: 6. The germline V gene has CDR1 MNHEY and CDR2 SVGEGT. CDR3 in amino acids: CASETSGTKDTQYF. The CDR3 nucleotides read TGTGCCAGCGAGACTAGCGGGACGAAAGATACGCAGTATTTT.

This chain connects TRBV6-6 to TRBJ2-5, with a tentative D call TRBD1 (6 bases). Germline CDR1 reads MNHNY; CDR2 reads SVGAGI (reference sequence). CDR3 length equals 13 residues. Between the trimmed V and J ends, which lost 2 bases and 5 bases, there was a span of 9 bases. The CDR3 region has the DNA TGTGCCAGCAGTTACGACAGGACGGAGACCCAGTACTTC. This translates into CASSYDRTETQYF.

This clonotype showed up many times. The chain is built from TRBV5-1 and TRBJ2-7, with D perhaps TRBD1 (6 bases). The germline gives CDR1 SGHRS, CDR2 YFSETQ. The V end lost 1 base, the J end lost 0 bases, and 26 bases lay between the germline ends. The CDR3 consists of 20 residues. The CDR3 region is CASSLTSGLPGQILSYEQYF. DNA for the CDR3: TGCGCCAGCAGCTTGACGTCAGGTCTGCCGGGACAAATTCTCTCCTACGAGCAGTACTTC.

This clonotype was recorded many times. This chain connects TRBV24-1 to TRBJ2-1; 9 nucleotides match TRBD1. The CDR3 runs to 17 residues. CDR1 is KGHDR, CDR2 SFDVKD, per germline. The V and J ends lost 1 base and 5 bases, in that order; junction bases with no gene match: 8. The CDR3 region has the DNA TGTGCCACCAGTGATTTTTGGGGACAGGGAGACCACAATGAGCAGTTCTTC. This gives the protein CATSDFWGQGDHNEQFF.

This rearrangement joins TRBV19 to TRBJ1-2; 9 positions agree with TRBD1. CDR1 is LNHDA and CDR2 is SQIVND in the germline V gene (reference sequence). Trimming removed 6 bases from V and 4 bases from J; junction bases left unmatched: 9. The CDR3 consists of 15 residues. CDR3 residues: CASRDRDRVAYGYTF. CDR3 bases: TGTGCCAGTAGAGACCGGGACAGGGTAGCCTATGGCTACACCTTC.

This clonotype was counted ten times or more. This chain links TRBV12-3 or TRBV12-4 with TRBJ1-1; D may be TRBD1 (5 bases). Trimming took off 5 bases at V and 4 bases at J, with 17 bases between the two ends. This CDR3 spans 15 amino acids. CDR3 sequence reads: CASSPSREGGTEAFF. CDR3 nucleotides: TGTGCCAGCAGTCCCAGCAGGGAGGGTGGCACTGAAGCTTTCTTT.

This clonotype was seen a handful of times. The rearrangement links TRBV20-1 to TRBJ1-3, with D possibly TRBD1 on 5 matching bases. This CDR3 has 14 amino acids. Trimming cost V 3 bases and J 0 bases, with 9 bases left between them. Germline lookup yields CDR1 DFQATT and CDR2 SNEGSKA (reference sequence). The CDR3 nucleotides are TGCAGTGCTAGGACGACAGCCTCTGGAAACACCATATATTTT. Encoded protein: CSARTTASGNTIYF.

Only a few counts were recorded for this clonotype. The V and J genes are TRBV28 and TRBJ2-3; TRBD2 matches at 10 bases. The V and J ends lost 2 bases and 5 bases, in that order; junction bases with no gene match: 13. In germline, CDR1 is MDHEN, CDR2 SYDVKM. This CDR3 spans 18 amino acids. The CDR3: CASSLKWLAGDKRDTQYF. The DNA for the CDR3 is TGTGCCAGCAGTTTAAAGTGGCTAGCGGGAGATAAGCGAGATACGCAGTATTTT. Based on the CDR3 plus reference TRBV28 and TRBJ2-3, the full variable domain is DVKVTQSSRYLVKRTGEKVFLECVQDMDHENMFWYRQDPGLGLRLIYFSYDVKMKEKGDIPEGYSVSREKKERFSLILESASTNQTSMYLCASSLKWLAGDKRDTQYFGPGTRLTVL.

The chain joins TRBV28 to TRBJ2-7; 8 bases are shared with TRBD1. The length of the CDR3 is 15 residues. With V trimmed by 6 bases and J by 1 base, 8 bases remained unmatched. Germline V gene lookup returns CDR1 MDHEN and CDR2 SYDVKM. DNA of the CDR3: TGTGCCAGCAGCCGCCTGGACAGGGATTCCTACGAGCAGTACTTC. This gives the protein CASSRLDRDSYEQYF.

This clonotype occurred a few times. The chain carries TRBV9 and TRBJ2-2; the D is unclear. CDR1 is SGDLS and CDR2 is YYNGEE in the germline V gene. The length of the CDR3 is 15 residues. Trimming cost V 0 bases and J 2 bases, with 8 bases left between them. DNA for the CDR3: TGTGCCAGCAGCGTAGTTGGCCGAAACACCGGGGAGCTGTTTTTT. Protein: CASSVVGRNTGELFF.

This clonotype appeared a few times. The chain recombines TRBV11-2 with TRBJ2-1; D not resolved. CDR1 SGHAT and CDR2 FQNNGV come from the germline V gene. Trimming left V 3 bases short and J 4 bases short, with 10 bases between. CDR3 length: 14 residues. CDR3 coding DNA: TGTGCCAGCAGCTTTCAAGAGAGGTACAATGAGCAGTTCTTC. This encodes CASSFQERYNEQFF.

The rearrangement uses TRBV19 and TRBJ2-2; D is perhaps TRBD1 (5 bases). CDR1 is LNHDA and CDR2 is SQIVND in the germline V gene (reference sequence). Trimming took 5 bases from V and 5 from J, leaving 12 bases between them. CDR3 length: 14 amino acids. CDR3 in DNA: TGTGCCAGTAGTTCCCGGACATCTACCGGGGAGCTGTTTTTT. Amino acids: CASSSRTSTGELFF.

This clonotype was counted between two and nine times. The CDR3 loop is CASRAGDTEAFF. CDR3 bases: TGTGCCAGCAGAGCAGGGGACACTGAAGCTTTCTTT. V and J are TRBV6-2 or TRBV6-3 and TRBJ1-1; D might be TRBD1 (6 bases). The CDR3 contains 12 residues. Germline-derived CDR1 and CDR2 are MNHEY and SVGEGT. Trimming took off 6 bases at V and 3 bases at J, with 8 bases between the two ends.

This clonotype was counted a few times. The chain carries TRBV10-3 and TRBJ2-7; 7 bases agree with TRBD1. CDR1 and CDR2 from the germline V gene are ENHRY and SYGVKD. The length of the CDR3 is 13 residues. J lost 2 bases, V lost 6 bases, and 4 bases had no gene match. The DNA for the CDR3 is TGTGCCATCAGCGACAGGGTAACCTACGAGCAGTACTTC. Encoded protein: CAISDRVTYEQYF.

V gene TRBV7-2 combines with J gene TRBJ2-7; TRBD2 matches at 11 bases. After removal of 5 bases from V and 1 base from J, the junction contained 7 bases not matched to a gene. This CDR3 spans 16 amino acids. The germline V gene encodes CDR1 SGHTA and CDR2 FQGNSA. The CDR3 sequence: CASSQRGTSGSYEQYF. In DNA, the CDR3 is TGTGCCAGCAGCCAGCGAGGGACTAGCGGTTCCTACGAGCAGTACTTC.

This CDR3 reads CASSLQRGDYEQYF. Written as DNA, the CDR3 is TGTGCCAGCAGCTTACAGCGGGGAGACTACGAGCAGTACTTC. The chain combines TRBV7-2 with TRBJ2-7, with 7 bases lining up with TRBD2. The CDR3 sequence is 14 residues long. With V trimmed by 2 bases and J by 3 bases, 4 bases remained unmatched. CDR1 is SGHTA and CDR2 is FQGNSA in the germline V gene. The complete variable domain, with remaining parts taken from reference TRBV7-2 and TRBJ2-7, reads GAGVSQSPSNKVTEKGKDVELRCDPISGHTALYWYRQSLGQGLEFLIYFQGNSAPDKSGLPSDRFSAERTGGSVSTLTIQRTQQEDSAVYLCASSLQRGDYEQYFGPGTRLTVT.